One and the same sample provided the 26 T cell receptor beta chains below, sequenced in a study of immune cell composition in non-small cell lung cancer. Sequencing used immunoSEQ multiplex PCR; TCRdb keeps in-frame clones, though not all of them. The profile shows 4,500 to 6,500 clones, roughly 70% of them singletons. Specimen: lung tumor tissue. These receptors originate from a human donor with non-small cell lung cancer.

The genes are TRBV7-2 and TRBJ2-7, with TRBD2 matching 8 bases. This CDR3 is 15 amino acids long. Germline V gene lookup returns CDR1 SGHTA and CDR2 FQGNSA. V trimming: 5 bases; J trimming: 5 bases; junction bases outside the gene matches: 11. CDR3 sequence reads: CASSPDPGGGHEQYF. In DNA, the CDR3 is TGTGCCAGCAGCCCCGACCCCGGGGGGGGACACGAGCAGTACTTC.

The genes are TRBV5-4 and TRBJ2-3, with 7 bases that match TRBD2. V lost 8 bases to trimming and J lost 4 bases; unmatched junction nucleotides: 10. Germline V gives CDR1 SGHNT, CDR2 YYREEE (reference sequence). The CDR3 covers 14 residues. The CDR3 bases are TGTGCCAGTGCTGGCGGGAGAGGGGCAGATACGCAGTATTTT. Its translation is CASAGGRGADTQYF.

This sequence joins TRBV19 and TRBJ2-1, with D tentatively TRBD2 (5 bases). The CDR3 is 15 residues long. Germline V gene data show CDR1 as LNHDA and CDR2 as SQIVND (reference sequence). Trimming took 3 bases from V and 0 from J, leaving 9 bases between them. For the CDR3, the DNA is TGTGCCAGTAGTATGTGGGAGAGCTCCTACAATGAGCAGTTCTTC. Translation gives CASSMWESSYNEQFF.

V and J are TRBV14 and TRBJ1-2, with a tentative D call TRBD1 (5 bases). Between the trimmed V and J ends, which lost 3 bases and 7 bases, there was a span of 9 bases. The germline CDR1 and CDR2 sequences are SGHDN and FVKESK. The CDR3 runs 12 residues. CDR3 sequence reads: CASSQQGGGYTF. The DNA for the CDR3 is TGTGCCAGCAGCCAGCAGGGCGGTGGCTACACCTTC.

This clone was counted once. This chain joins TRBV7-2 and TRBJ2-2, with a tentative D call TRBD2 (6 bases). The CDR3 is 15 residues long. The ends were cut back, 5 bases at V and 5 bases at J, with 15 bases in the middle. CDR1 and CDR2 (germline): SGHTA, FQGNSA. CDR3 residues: CASSDGLLRTGELFF. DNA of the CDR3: TGTGCCAGCAGCGACGGACTACTACGGACCGGGGAGCTGTTTTTT. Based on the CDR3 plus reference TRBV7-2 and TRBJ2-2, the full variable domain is GAGVSQSPSNKVTEKGKDVELRCDPISGHTALYWYRQSLGQGLEFLIYFQGNSAPDKSGLPSDRFSAERTGGSVSTLTIQRTQQEDSAVYLCASSDGLLRTGELFFGEGSRLTVL.

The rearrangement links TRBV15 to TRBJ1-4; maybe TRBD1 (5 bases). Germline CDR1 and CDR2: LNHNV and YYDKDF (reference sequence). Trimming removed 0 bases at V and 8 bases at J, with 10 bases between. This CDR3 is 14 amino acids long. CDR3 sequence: CATSREAGYEKLFF. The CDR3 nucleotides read TGTGCCACCAGCAGAGAGGCAGGGTACGAAAAACTGTTTTTT.

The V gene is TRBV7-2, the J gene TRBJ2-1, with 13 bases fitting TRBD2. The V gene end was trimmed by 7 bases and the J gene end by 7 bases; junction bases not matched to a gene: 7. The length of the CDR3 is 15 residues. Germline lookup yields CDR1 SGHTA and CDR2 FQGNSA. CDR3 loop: CASKILAGGLNEQFF. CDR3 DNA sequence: TGTGCCAGCAAGATACTAGCGGGAGGGTTAAATGAGCAGTTCTTC. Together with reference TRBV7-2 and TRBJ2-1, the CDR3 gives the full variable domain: GAGVSQSPSNKVTEKGKDVELRCDPISGHTALYWYRQSLGQGLEFLIYFQGNSAPDKSGLPSDRFSAERTGGSVSTLTIQRTQQEDSAVYLCASKILAGGLNEQFFGPGTRLTVL.

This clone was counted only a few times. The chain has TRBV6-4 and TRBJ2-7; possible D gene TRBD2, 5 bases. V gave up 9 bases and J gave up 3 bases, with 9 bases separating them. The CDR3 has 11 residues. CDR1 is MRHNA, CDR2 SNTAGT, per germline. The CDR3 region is CARRAGYEQYF. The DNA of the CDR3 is TGTGCCAGGAGGGCAGGCTACGAGCAGTACTTC.

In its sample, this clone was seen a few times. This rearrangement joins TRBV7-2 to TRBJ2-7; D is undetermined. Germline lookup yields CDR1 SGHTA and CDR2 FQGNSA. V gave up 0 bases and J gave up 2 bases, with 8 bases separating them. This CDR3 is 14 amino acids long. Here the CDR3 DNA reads TGTGCCAGCAGCTTAGCGCCCTATCCCTACGAGCAGTACTTC. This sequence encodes CASSLAPYPYEQYF.

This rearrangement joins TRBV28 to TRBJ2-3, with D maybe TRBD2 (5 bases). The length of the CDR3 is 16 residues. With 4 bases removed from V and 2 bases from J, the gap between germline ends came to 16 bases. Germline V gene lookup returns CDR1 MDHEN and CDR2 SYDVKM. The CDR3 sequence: CASSSRRAENTDTQYF. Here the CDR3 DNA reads TGTGCCAGCAGTTCCCGTCGAGCGGAGAACACAGATACGCAGTATTTT.

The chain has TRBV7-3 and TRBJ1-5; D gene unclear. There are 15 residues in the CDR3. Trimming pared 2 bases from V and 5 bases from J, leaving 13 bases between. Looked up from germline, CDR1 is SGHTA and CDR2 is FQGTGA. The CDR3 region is CASSLPLLAYQPQHF. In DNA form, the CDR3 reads TGTGCCAGCAGCTTACCTCTTCTTGCGTATCAGCCCCAGCATTTT.

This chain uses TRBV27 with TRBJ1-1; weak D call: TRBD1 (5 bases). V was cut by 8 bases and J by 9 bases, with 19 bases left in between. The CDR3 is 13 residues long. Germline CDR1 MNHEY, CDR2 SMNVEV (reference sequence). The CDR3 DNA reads TGTGCCAGCGGACCCTGGGGGGATATTCAAGCTTTCTTT. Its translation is CASGPWGDIQAFF.

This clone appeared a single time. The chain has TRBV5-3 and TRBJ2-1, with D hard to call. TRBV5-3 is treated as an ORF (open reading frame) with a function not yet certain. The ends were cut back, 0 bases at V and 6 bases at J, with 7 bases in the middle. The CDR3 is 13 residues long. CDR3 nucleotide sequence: TGTGCCAGAAGCTTGGAGTACGGCAATGAGCAGTTCTTC. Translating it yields CARSLEYGNEQFF.

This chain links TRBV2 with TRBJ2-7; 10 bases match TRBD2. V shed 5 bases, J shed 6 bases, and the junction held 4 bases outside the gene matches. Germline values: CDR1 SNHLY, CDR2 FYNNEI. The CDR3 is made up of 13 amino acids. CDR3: CASSWTSGLEQYF. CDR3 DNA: TGTGCCAGCAGTTGGACTAGCGGCCTCGAGCAGTACTTC.

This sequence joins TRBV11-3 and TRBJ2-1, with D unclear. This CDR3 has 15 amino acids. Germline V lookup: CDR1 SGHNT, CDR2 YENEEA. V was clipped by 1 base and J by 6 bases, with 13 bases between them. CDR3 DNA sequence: TGTGCCAGCAGCTTAGGCAGTTCCATACGCAATGAGCAGTTCTTC. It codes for CASSLGSSIRNEQFF.

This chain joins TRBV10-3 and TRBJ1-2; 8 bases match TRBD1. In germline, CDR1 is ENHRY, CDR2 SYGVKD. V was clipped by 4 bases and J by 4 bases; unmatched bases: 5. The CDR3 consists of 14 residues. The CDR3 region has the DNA TGTGCCATCAGTGCCTCGGGACAGGCCTATGGCTACACCTTC. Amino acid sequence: CAISASGQAYGYTF.

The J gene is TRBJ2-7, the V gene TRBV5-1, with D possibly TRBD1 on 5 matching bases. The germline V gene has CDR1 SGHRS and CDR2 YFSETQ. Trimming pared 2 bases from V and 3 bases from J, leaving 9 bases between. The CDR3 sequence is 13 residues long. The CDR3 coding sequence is TGCGCCAGCAGCTTTACAGGTGGCTACGAGCAGTACTTC. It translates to CASSFTGGYEQYF.

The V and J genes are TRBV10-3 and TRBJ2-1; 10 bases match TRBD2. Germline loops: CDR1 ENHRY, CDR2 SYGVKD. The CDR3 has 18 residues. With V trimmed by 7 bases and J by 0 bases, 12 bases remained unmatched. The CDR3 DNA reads TGTGCCATCACCCCAGGACTAGCGGTCCTGCTCTCCTACAATGAGCAGTTCTTC. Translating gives CAITPGLAVLLSYNEQFF.

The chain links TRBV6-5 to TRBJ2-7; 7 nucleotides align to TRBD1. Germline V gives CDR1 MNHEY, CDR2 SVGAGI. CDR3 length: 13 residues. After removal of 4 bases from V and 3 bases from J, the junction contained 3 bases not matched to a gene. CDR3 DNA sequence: TGTGCCAGCAGTTCCGGGACAGACTACGAGCAGTACTTC. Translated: CASSSGTDYEQYF.

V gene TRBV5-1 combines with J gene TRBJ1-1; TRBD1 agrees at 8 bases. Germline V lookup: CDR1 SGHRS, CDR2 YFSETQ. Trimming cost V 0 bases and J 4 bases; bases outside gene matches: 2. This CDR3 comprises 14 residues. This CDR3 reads CASSLGQGLTEAFF. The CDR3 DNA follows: TGCGCCAGCAGCTTGGGACAGGGGCTCACTGAAGCTTTCTTT.

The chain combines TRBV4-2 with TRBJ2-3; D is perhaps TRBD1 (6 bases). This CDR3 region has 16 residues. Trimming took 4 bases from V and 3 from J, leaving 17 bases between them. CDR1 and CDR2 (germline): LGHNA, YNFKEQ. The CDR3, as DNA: TGTGCCAGCAGCCCCGAGGGGCCAAGGGGGACAGATACGCAGTATTTT. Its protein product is CASSPEGPRGTDTQYF.

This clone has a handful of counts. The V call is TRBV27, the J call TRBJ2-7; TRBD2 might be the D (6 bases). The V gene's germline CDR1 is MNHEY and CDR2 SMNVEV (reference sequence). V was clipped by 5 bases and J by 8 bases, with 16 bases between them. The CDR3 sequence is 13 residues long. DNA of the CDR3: TGTGCCAGCAGTCAACAGCCGGGGAGGAAGCAGTACTTC. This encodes CASSQQPGRKQYF.

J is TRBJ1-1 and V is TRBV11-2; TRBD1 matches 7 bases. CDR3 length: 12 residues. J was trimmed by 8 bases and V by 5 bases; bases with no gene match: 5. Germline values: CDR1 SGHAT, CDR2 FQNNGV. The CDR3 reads CASSDREIEAFF. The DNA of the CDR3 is TGTGCCAGCAGCGACAGGGAAATCGAAGCTTTCTTT.

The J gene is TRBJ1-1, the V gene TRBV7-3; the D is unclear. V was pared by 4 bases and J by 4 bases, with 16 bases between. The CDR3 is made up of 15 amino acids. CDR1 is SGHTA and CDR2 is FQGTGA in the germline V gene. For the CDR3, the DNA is TGTGCCAGCAGCTCGCTCCCCAACTCGGGCACTGAAGCTTTCTTT. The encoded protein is CASSSLPNSGTEAFF.

The CDR3 DNA follows: TGCGCCAGCAGCTTAACAGGCGGCCCCTATGGCTACACCTTC. Its translation: CASSLTGGPYGYTF. The J gene is TRBJ1-2, the V gene TRBV5-1; tentatively, D is TRBD1 (5 bases). The CDR3 has 14 amino acids. Germline V gene data show CDR1 as SGHRS and CDR2 as YFSETQ. Between the trimmed V and J ends, which lost 2 bases and 4 bases, there was a span of 12 bases.

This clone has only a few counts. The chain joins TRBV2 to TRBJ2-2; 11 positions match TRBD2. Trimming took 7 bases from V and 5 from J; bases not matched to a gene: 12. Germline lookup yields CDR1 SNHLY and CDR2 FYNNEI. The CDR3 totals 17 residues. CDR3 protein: CASTLGASGRSTGELFF. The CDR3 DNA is TGTGCCAGCACCCTAGGGGCTAGCGGGAGGTCGACCGGGGAGCTGTTTTTT.